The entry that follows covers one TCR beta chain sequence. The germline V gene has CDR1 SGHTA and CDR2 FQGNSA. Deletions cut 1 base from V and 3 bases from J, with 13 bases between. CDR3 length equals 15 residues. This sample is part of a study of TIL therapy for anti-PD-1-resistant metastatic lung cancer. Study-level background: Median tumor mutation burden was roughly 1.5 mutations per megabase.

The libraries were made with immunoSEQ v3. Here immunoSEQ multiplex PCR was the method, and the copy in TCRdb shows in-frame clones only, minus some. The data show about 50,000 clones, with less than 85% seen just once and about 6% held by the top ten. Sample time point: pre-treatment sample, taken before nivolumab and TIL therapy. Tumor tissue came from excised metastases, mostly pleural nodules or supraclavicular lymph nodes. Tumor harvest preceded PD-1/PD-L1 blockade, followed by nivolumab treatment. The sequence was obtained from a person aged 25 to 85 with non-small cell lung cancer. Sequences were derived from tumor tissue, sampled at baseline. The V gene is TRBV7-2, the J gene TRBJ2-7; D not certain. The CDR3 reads CASSLGPVLNYEQYF. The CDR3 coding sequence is TGTGCCAGCAGCTTAGGGCCGGTACTAAACTACGAGCAGTACTTC. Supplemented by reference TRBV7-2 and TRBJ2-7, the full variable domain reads GAGVSQSPSNKVTEKGKDVELRCDPISGHTALYWYRQSLGQGLEFLIYFQGNSAPDKSGLPSDRFSAERTGGSVSTLTIQRTQQEDSAVYLCASSLGPVLNYEQYFGPGTRLTVT.